This TCR beta chain emerged from a study of blood T cell repertoires in COVID-19. For the study at large: There were acute and convalescent COVID-19 samples, and they came from the United States, Italy and Spain.

The CDR3 covers 16 residues. This clone was detected only a few times. In the authors' workflow: Reference gene primer amplification gave nucleated cell count estimates. Assay used: immunoSEQ multiplex PCR; TCRdb lists only in-frame clones, some missing. V and J calls and clone size are copied from that table; D and trimming were computed from the DNA. The table shows about 98,000 clones, with about 80% occurring only once. The sequenced material came from peripheral blood. The chain has TRBV1 and TRBJ2-7; the D call TRBD1 from the table was never checked on the DNA. TRBV1 is given as a pseudogene. The sequence was collected from a human donor in a cohort sampled during active COVID-19. CDR3 nucleotides: TGCACCAGCAGCCAACCGAACTGGCAGGACACCTACGAGCAGTACTTC. Its protein product is CTSSQPNWQDTYEQYF.